Below are 15 T cell receptor beta chains sequenced from a single sample in a study of cytomegalovirus exposure and HLA in healthy donors. Repertoires were generated with immunoSEQ multiplex PCR, while TCRdb's copy carries only in-frame clones and drops some. Of 200,000 to 300,000 clones in the sample, roughly 87% were seen once. The sequenced material came from PBMCs. The receptors were sampled from a woman in her 30s in good health and CMV-seronegative.

This clone was detected once. The chain has TRBV5-1 and TRBJ2-5, with D perhaps being TRBD1 or TRBD2 (5 bases each). Per germline, CDR1 SGHRS and CDR2 YFSETQ. The CDR3 runs to 15 residues. V was clipped by 3 bases and J by 1 base, with 13 bases between them. In nucleotides, the CDR3 is TGCGCCAGCAGCTCCCGGGACGTGCGCCAAGAGACCCAGTACTTC. Its protein is CASSSRDVRQETQYF.

The chain couples TRBV28 to TRBJ1-5, with D possibly matching TRBD1 (6 bases). The germline V and J ends were trimmed by 3 bases and 2 bases, with 20 bases remaining between them. CDR3 length: 18 amino acids. Germline V CDR1 and CDR2: MDHEN, SYDVKM. The CDR3 loop reads CASSLPRGRGVGNQPQHF. The CDR3 region has the DNA TGTGCCAGCAGTTTGCCCCGGGGGCGAGGTGTGGGCAATCAGCCCCAGCATTTT.

The chain employs TRBV7-2 and TRBJ2-1; 10 bases agree with TRBD2. This CDR3 spans 15 amino acids. V dropped 8 bases and J dropped 2; count of bases not matched to a gene: 6. CDR1 is SGHTA and CDR2 is FQGNSA in the germline V gene. The chain's CDR3 is CASGLAVATYNEQFF. The CDR3, as DNA: TGTGCCAGCGGACTAGCGGTGGCGACCTACAATGAGCAGTTCTTC.

The V call is TRBV28, the J call TRBJ1-2; D may be TRBD1 (5 bases). CDR3 size: 14 residues. Trimming shortened V by 6 bases and J by 8 bases, and 19 bases separated the two germline ends. Germline loops: CDR1 MDHEN, CDR2 SYDVKM. The CDR3 DNA sequence: TGTGCCAGCAGAACCGGGACGGGGGGTGGAGGCTACACCTTC. This translates into CASRTGTGGGGYTF.

V gene TRBV27 combines with J gene TRBJ2-1; 7 bases are shared with TRBD2. Germline values: CDR1 MNHEY, CDR2 SMNVEV (reference sequence). The length of the CDR3 is 14 residues. V trimming: 3 bases; J trimming: 7 bases; junction bases outside the gene matches: 6. CDR3 nucleotides: TGTGCCAGCAGTTTGCGAGGTAGCGGGAATGAGCAGTTCTTC. The encoded protein is CASSLRGSGNEQFF.

This clone was recorded a few times. The genes are TRBV5-1 and TRBJ1-2; the match to TRBD1 covers 8 bases. This CDR3 region has 14 residues. Looked up from germline, CDR1 is SGHRS and CDR2 is YFSETQ. The trim removed 4 bases at V and 6 bases at J, leaving 8 bases unmatched. CDR3 sequence (DNA): TGCGCCAGCAGCCCGGACAGGGTATGGGATGGCTACACCTTC. The encoded protein is CASSPDRVWDGYTF.

This sequence joins TRBV6-6 and TRBJ2-1, with D hard to call. The CDR3 consists of 12 residues. CDR1 and CDR2 from the germline V gene are MNHNY and SVGAGI (reference sequence). The V and J ends lost 2 bases and 11 bases respectively, with 10 bases between them. This chain's CDR3 is CASSYQLGQQFF. The DNA of the CDR3 is TGTGCCAGCAGTTACCAGCTAGGGCAGCAGTTCTTC.

The V call is TRBV11-3, the J call TRBJ2-1; D is uncertain. CDR3 size: 11 residues. The V gene's germline CDR1 is SGHNT and CDR2 YENEEA. V lost 8 bases, J lost 6 bases, and 8 bases lay in between. The CDR3 region is CASRRGNEQFF. CDR3 in DNA: TGTGCCAGCCGGCGTGGCAATGAGCAGTTCTTC.

The V gene is TRBV29-1, the J gene TRBJ1-2, with D uncertain. Germline V gene data show CDR1 as SQVTM and CDR2 as ANQGSEA. The CDR3 sequence is 16 residues long. V lost 0 bases and J lost 4, with 18 bases in between. The CDR3 loop is CSVEDGLSGTSYGYTF. DNA for the CDR3: TGCAGCGTTGAAGATGGCCTTTCGGGCACTTCCTATGGCTACACCTTC.

J is TRBJ2-5 and V is TRBV29-1; 8 bases are a match to TRBD1. CDR3 length: 12 residues. Trimming cost V 7 bases and J 5 bases; bases outside gene matches: 6. Per germline, CDR1 SQVTM and CDR2 ANQGSEA. CDR3 DNA sequence: TGCAGCGGGACAGGGTCGGGGGAGACCCAGTACTTC. It specifies CSGTGSGETQYF. Supplemented by reference TRBV29-1 and TRBJ2-5, the full variable domain reads SAVISQKPSRDICQRGTSLTIQCQVDSQVTMMFWYRQQPGQSLTLIATANQGSEATYESGFVIDKFPISRPNLTFSTLTVSNMSPEDSSIYLCSGTGSGETQYFGPGTRLLVL.

This clone has just one count. The same CDR3 is also encoded by other DNA sequences in this sample. The chain recombines TRBV27 with TRBJ1-4, with 7 positions matching TRBD1. CDR1 and CDR2 from the germline V gene are MNHEY and SMNVEV (reference sequence). V was clipped by 5 bases and J by 6 bases; unmatched bases: 12. CDR3 length: 16 residues. CDR3 nucleotide sequence: TGTGCCAGCAGTCCTCGCGGGACAGCTGATTATGAAAAACTGTTTTTT. Translation: CASSPRGTADYEKLFF. The complete variable domain, with remaining parts taken from reference TRBV27 and TRBJ1-4, reads EAQVTQNPRYLITVTGKKLTVTCSQNMNHEYMSWYRQDPGLGLRQIYYSMNVEVTDKGDVPEGYKVSRKEKRNFPLILESPSPNQTSLYFCASSPRGTADYEKLFFGSGTQLSVL.

V usage is TRBV29-1 and J usage is TRBJ2-1, with D unresolved. Germline CDR1 and CDR2: SQVTM and ANQGSEA. V was clipped by 2 bases and J by 4 bases, with 6 bases between them. This CDR3 contains 12 residues. The CDR3 reads CSVEWSYNEQFF. Written as DNA, the CDR3 is TGCAGCGTTGAATGGTCTTACAATGAGCAGTTCTTC.

In this sample, this clone turned up once. The chain has TRBV10-2 and TRBJ2-7; D possibly corresponds to TRBD2 (5 bases). V lost 6 bases to trimming and J lost 0 bases, with 21 bases between them. CDR3 length equals 17 residues. The V gene's germline CDR1 is WSHSY and CDR2 SAAADI. DNA for the CDR3: TGCGCCAGCAGCAACGAACCCGGCCTAGCATTCTCCTACGAGCAGTACTTC. Its translation is CASSNEPGLAFSYEQYF.

The rearrangement links TRBV14 to TRBJ2-2, with TRBD2 matching 7 bases. The V and J ends lost 2 bases and 4 bases, in that order; junction bases with no gene match: 10. From germline, CDR1 is SGHDN and CDR2 FVKESK. The CDR3 loop spans 17 amino acids. The CDR3 coding sequence is TGTGCCAGCAGCCAATCAGGTTGGCTAGCGGTCACCGGGGAGCTGTTTTTT. Its translation is CASSQSGWLAVTGELFF.

This clone was found once. V is TRBV11-1 and J is TRBJ2-7, with D tentatively TRBD1 (9 bases). Trimming left V 4 bases short and J 0 bases short, with 19 bases between. CDR1 is SGHAT and CDR2 is FQDESV in the germline V gene (reference sequence). The CDR3 length is 17 residues. The CDR3 sequence is CASSSPGGTGLSYEQYF. In DNA form, the CDR3 reads TGTGCCAGCAGCTCCCCGGGGGGGACAGGGCTCTCCTACGAGCAGTACTTC.